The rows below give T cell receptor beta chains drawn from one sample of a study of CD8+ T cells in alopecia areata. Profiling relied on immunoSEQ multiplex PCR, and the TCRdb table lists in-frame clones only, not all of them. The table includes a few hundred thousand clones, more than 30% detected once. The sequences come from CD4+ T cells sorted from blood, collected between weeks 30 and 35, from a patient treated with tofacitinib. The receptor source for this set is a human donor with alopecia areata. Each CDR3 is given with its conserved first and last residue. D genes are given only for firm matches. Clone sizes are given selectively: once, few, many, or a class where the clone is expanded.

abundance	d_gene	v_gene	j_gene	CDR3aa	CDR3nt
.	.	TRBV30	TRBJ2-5	CAWSTGAPETQYF	TGTGCCTGGAGTACGGGGGCCCCAGAGACCCAGTACTTC
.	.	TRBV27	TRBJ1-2	CASSPYDVVGPYGYTF	TGTGCCAGCAGTCCATACGATGTGGTCGGACCCTATGGCTACACCTTC
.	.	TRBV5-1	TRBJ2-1	CASSMTAPAAYNEQFF	TGCGCCAGCAGCATGACAGCGCCGGCCGCCTACAATGAGCAGTTCTTC
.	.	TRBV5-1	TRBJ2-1	CASSLIQGGNEQFF	TGCGCCAGCAGCTTAATTCAGGGGGGCAATGAGCAGTTCTTC
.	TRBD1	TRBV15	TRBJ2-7	CATSRAGTAPEQYF	TGTGCCACCAGCAGAGCCGGGACAGCGCCCGAGCAGTACTTC
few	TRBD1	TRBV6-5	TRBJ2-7	CASSSGTGSLHF	TGTGCCAGCAGTTCCGGGACAGGGTCCCTCCACTTC
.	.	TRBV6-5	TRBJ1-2	CASSSSLSNYDYTF	TGTGCCAGCAGTTCTAGCCTCTCTAACTATGACTACACCTTC
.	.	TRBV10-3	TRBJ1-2	CAISDRDGPYGYTF	TGTGCCATCAGTGATCGGGACGGGCCCTATGGCTACACCTTC
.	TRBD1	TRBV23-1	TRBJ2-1	CASSRTGYNEQFF	TGCGCCAGCAGTCGGACAGGGTACAATGAGCAGTTCTTC
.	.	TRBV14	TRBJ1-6	CASSQILQQGGSPLHF	TGTGCCAGCAGCCAAATCTTACAACAGGGAGGTTCACCCCTCCACTTT
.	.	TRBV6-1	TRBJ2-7	CASSEGGSGYEQYF	TGTGCCAGCAGTGAAGGAGGAAGTGGCTACGAGCAGTACTTC
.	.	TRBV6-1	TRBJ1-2	CASSDAQDYGYTF	TGTGCCAGCAGTGACGCACAGGACTATGGCTACACCTTC
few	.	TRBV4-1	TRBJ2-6	CASSQDPVRSGANVLTF	TGCGCCAGCAGCCAAGATCCAGTCAGATCTGGGGCCAACGTCCTGACTTTC
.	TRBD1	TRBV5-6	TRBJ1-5	CASSHRDSPLSNQPQHF	TGTGCCAGCAGTCACCGGGACAGTCCACTCAGCAATCAGCCCCAGCATTTT
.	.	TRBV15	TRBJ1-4	CATSRDKSTLNEKLFF	TGTGCCACCAGCAGAGATAAATCGACCTTAAATGAAAAACTGTTTTTT
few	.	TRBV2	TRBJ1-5	CASSEFEGFQPQHF	TGTGCCAGCAGTGAATTCGAGGGATTTCAGCCCCAGCATTTT
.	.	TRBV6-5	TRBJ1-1	CASSYVRRMNTEAFF	TGTGCCAGCAGTTACGTCAGACGGATGAACACTGAAGCTTTCTTT
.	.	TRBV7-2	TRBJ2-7	CARGKGEQYF	TGTGCCCGCGGAAAGGGCGAGCAGTACTTC
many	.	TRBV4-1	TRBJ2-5	CASSQAGRLKETQYF	TGCGCCAGCAGCCAGGCCGGGCGCCTAAAAGAGACCCAGTACTTC
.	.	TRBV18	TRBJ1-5	CASSPSQGNSNQPQHF	TGTGCCAGCTCACCCTCTCAGGGAAATAGCAATCAGCCCCAGCATTTT
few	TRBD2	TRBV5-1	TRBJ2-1	CASSLRSQGGSGEQFF	TGCGCCAGCAGCTTGCGGAGCCAGGGCGGGAGCGGTGAGCAGTTCTTC
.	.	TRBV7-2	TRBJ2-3	CASSLAVTYAADTQYF	TGTGCCAGCAGCTTAGCGGTGACCTACGCGGCAGATACGCAGTATTTT
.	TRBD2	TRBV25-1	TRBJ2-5	CASSEAGRLETQYF	TGTGCCAGCAGTGAAGCCGGGAGGTTGGAGACCCAGTACTTC
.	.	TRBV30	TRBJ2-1	CAWGKDGYNEQFF	TGTGCCTGGGGAAAGGACGGGTACAATGAGCAGTTCTTC
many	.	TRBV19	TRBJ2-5	CASSTGARETQYF	TGTGCCAGTAGTACCGGGGCCCGGGAGACCCAGTACTTC
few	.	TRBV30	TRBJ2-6	CAWRGISSGANVLTF	TGTGCCTGGAGGGGGATCAGCTCTGGGGCCAACGTCCTGACTTTC
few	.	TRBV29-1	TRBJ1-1	CSFLNTEAFF	TGCAGCTTCTTGAACACTGAAGCTTTCTTT
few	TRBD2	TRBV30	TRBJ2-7	CAWSLAGGSEQYF	TGTGCCTGGAGTCTAGCGGGAGGATCCGAGCAGTACTTC
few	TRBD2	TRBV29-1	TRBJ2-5	CSAGLAGGQETQYF	TGCAGCGCCGGACTAGCGGGGGGTCAAGAGACCCAGTACTTC
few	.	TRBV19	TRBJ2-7	CASSTLETSYEQYF	TGTGCCAGTAGTACCCTAGAGACATCCTACGAGCAGTACTTC
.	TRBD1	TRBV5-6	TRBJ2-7	CASRLTGSSYEQYF	TGTGCCAGCAGATTGACAGGGAGCTCCTACGAGCAGTACTTC
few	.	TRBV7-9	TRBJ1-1	CASSPSREGGAFF	TGTGCCAGCAGCCCCTCTCGGGAGGGGGGAGCTTTCTTT
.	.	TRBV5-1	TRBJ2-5	CASSLVAKAGVTETQYF	TGCGCCAGCAGCTTGGTAGCAAAAGCGGGTGTTACCGAGACCCAGTACTTC
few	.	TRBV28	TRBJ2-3	CASSEQGRVGTDTQYF	TGTGCCAGCAGTGAACAGGGAAGGGTCGGCACAGATACGCAGTATTTT
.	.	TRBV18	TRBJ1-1	CASSPQGDTSTEAFF	TGTGCCAGCTCACCACAAGGGGACACAAGCACTGAAGCTTTCTTT
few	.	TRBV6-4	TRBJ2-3	CASEGVSSTDTQYF	TGTGCCAGCGAGGGGGTCTCAAGCACAGATACGCAGTATTTT
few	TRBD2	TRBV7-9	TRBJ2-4	CASSPPSGGNIQYF	TGTGCCAGCAGCCCACCCTCGGGGGGAAACATTCAGTACTTC
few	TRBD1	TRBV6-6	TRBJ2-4	CASSYGGTGDILIQYF	TGTGCCAGCAGTTACGGCGGGACAGGGGATATTTTAATTCAGTACTTC
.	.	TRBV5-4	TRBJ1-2	CASSFPRAVGGYTF	TGTGCCAGCAGCTTCCCGCGGGCGGTTGGTGGCTACACCTTC
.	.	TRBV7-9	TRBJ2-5	CASSRGSEETQYF	TGTGCCAGCAGCCGGGGGAGCGAAGAGACCCAGTACTTC
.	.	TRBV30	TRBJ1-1	CAWSWDQNTEAFF	TGTGCCTGGAGTTGGGACCAGAACACTGAAGCTTTCTTT
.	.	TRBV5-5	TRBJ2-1	CASSPRQAYNEQFF	TGTGCCAGCAGCCCGAGACAGGCGTACAATGAGCAGTTCTTC
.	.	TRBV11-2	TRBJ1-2	CASSQAGKANYGYTF	TGTGCCAGCAGCCAGGCGGGGAAAGCTAACTATGGCTACACCTTC
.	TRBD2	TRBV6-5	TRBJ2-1	CASSFLFSGRGVEQFF	TGTGCCAGCAGTTTCCTCTTCAGCGGGAGGGGGGTTGAGCAGTTCTTC
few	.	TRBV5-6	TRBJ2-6	CASSLRVAGANVLTF	TGTGCCAGCAGCTTGAGGGTGGCAGGGGCCAACGTCCTGACTTTC
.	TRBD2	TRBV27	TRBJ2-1	CASSLEGTGRNEQFF	TGTGCCAGCAGTTTAGAAGGGACCGGGAGGAATGAGCAGTTCTTC
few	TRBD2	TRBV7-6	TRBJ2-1	CASSLGRASGRFNEQFF	TGTGCCAGCAGCTTAGGGAGGGCCAGCGGGAGGTTCAATGAGCAGTTCTTC
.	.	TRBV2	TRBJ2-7	CASSDGDRLGEQYF	TGTGCCAGCAGTGATGGGGACCGACTAGGCGAGCAGTACTTC
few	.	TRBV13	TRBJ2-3	CASSLQRGDTQYF	TGTGCCAGCAGCTTACAACGCGGGGATACGCAGTATTTT
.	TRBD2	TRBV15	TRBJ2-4	CATRISGAKNIQYF	TGTGCCACCAGAATTAGCGGGGCCAAAAACATTCAGTACTTC
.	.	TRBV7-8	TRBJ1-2	CASSLAQGISNYGYTF	TGTGCCAGCAGCTTAGCGCAGGGCATCTCGAACTATGGCTACACCTTC